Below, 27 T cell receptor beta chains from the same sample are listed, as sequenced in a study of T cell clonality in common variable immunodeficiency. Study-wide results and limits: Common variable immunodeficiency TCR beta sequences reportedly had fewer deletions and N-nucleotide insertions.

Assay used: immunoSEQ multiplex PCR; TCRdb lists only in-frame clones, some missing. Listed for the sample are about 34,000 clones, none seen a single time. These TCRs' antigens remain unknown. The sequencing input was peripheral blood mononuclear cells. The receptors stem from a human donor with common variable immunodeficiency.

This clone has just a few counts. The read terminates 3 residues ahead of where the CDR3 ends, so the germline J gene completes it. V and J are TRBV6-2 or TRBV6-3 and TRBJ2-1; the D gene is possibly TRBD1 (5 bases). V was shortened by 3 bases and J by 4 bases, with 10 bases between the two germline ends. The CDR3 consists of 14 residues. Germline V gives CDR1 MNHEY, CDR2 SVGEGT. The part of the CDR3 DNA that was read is TGTGCCAGCAGTTATAAAGGGGATTACAATGAG. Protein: CASSYKGDYNE. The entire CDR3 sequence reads CASSYKGDYNEQFF.

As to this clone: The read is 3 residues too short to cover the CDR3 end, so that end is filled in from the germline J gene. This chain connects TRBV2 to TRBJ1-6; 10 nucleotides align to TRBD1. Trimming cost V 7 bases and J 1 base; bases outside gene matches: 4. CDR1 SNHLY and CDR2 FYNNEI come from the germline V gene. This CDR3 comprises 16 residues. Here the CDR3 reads CASNLDRGSYNSPLHF. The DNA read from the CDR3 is TGTGCCAGCAATCTGGACAGGGGGTCCTATAATTCACCC.

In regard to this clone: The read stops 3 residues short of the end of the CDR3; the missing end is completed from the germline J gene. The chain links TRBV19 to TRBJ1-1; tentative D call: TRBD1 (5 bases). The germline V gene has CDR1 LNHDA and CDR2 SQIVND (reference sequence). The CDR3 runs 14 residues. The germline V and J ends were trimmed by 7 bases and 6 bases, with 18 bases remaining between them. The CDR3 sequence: CASIGAGTRSEAFF. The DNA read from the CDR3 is TGTGCCAGTATTGGTGCAGGGACTAGGTCTGAA.

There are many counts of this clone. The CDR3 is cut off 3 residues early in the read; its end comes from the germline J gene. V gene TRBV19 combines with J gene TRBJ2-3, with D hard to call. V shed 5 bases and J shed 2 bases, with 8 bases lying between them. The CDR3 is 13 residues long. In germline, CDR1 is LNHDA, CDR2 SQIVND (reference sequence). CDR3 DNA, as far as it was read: TGTGCCAGTAGTTGGCAATCCACAGATACG. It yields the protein CASSWQSTDT. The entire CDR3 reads CASSWQSTDTQYF.

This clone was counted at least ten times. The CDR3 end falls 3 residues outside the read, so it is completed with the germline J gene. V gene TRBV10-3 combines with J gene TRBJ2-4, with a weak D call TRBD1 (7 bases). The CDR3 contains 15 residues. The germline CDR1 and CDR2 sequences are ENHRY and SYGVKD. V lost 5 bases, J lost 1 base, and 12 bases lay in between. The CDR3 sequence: CAISNQGGAKNIQYF. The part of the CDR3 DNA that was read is TGTGCCATCAGTAACCAGGGGGGTGCCAAAAACATT.

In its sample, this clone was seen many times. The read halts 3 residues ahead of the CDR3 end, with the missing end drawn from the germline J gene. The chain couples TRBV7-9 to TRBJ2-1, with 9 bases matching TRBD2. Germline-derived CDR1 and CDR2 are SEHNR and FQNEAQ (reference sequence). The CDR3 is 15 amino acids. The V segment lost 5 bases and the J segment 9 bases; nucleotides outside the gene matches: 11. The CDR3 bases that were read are TGTGCCAGCAGCCCCGATGGCGGGAGGGATGGTGAG. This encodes CASSPDGGRDGE. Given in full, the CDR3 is CASSPDGGRDGEQFF. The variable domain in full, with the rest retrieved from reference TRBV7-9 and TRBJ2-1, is DTGVSQNPRHKITKRGQNVTFRCDPISEHNRLYWYRQTLGQGPEFLTYFQNEAQLEKSRLLSDRFSAERPKGSFSTLEIQRTEQGDSAMYLCASSPDGGRDGEQFFGPGTRLTVL.

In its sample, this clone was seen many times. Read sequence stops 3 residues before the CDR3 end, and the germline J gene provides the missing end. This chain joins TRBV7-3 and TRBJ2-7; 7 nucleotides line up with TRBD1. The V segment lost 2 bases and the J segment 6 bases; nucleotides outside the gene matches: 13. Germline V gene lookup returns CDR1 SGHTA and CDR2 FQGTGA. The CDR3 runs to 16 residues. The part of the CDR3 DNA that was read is TGTGCCAGCAGCTTACTGTGGACAGGCAAGGTAACCGAG. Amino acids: CASSLLWTGKVTE. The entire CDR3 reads CASSLLWTGKVTEQYF.

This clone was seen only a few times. Here the CDR3 reads CASSLVEGAQYF. Partial CDR3 DNA: TGTGCCAGCAGCTTAGTAGAGGGGGCT. The chain links TRBV7-2 to TRBJ2-4, with TRBD1 matching over 7 bases. The sequence runs out 3 residues before the end of the CDR3; the remainder is reconstructed from the germline J gene. CDR3 size: 12 residues. Per the germline V gene, CDR1 is SGHTA and CDR2 is FQGNSA. Based on the CDR3 plus reference TRBV7-2 and TRBJ2-4, the full variable domain is GAGVSQSPSNKVTEKGKDVELRCDPISGHTALYWYRQSLGQGLEFLIYFQGNSAPDKSGLPSDRFSAERTGGSVSTLTIQRTQQEDSAVYLCASSLVEGAQYFGAGTRLSVL.

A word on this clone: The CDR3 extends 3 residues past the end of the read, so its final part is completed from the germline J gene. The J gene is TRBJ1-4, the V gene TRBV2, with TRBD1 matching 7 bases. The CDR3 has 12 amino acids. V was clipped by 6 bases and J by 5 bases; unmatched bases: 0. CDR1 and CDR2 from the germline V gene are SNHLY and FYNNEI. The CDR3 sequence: CASRDRNEKLFF. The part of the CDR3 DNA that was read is TGTGCCAGCAGGGACAGGAATGAAAAA.

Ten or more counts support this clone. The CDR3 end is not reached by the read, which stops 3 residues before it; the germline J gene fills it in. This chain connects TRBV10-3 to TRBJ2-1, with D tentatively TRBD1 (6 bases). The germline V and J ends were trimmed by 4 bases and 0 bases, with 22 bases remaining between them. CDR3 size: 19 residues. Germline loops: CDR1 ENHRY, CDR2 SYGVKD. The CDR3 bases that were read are TGTGCCATCAGTGTAGGGGATCGACAGGCCAGTCCCTCCTACAATGAG. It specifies CAISVGDRQASPSYNE. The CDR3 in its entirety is CAISVGDRQASPSYNEQFF.

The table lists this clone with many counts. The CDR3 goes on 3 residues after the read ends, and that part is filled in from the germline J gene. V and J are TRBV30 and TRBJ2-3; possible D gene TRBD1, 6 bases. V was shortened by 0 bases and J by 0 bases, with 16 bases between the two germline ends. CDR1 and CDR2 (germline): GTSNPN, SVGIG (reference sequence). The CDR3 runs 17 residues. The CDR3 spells CAWSVYRGHTSTDTQYF. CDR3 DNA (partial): TGTGCCTGGAGTGTATATAGGGGACACACTAGCACAGATACG.

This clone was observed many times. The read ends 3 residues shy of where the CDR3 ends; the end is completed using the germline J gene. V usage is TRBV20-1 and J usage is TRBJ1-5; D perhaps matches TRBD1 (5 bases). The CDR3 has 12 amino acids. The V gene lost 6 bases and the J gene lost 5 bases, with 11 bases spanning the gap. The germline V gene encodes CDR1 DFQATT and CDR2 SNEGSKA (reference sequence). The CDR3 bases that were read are TGCAGTGCCTTACGAGGGGATCAGCCC. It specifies CSALRGDQP. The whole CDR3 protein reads CSALRGDQPQHF.

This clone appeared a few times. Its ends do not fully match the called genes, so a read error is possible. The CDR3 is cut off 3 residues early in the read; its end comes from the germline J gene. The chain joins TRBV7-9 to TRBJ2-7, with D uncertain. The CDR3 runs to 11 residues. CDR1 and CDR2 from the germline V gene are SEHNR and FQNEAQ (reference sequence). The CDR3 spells CSSSWAHEQYF. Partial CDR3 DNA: TGTTCCAGCAGCTGGGCCCACGAG.

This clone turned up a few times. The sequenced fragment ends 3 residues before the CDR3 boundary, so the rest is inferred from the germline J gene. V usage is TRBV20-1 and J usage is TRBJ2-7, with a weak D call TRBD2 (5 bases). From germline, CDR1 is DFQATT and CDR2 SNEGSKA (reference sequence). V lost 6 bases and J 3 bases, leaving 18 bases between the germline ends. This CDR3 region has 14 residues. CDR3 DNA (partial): TGCAGTGCCGGGGAACATGGAGCCAACTACGAG. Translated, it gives CSAGEHGANYE. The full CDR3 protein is CSAGEHGANYEQYF.

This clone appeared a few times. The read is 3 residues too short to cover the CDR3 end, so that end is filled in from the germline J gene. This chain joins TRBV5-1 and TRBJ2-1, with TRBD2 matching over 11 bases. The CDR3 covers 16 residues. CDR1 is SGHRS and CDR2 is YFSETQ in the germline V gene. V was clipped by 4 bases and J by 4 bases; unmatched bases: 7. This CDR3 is CASSGLAGGVYNEQFF. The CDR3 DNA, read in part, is TGCGCCAGCAGCGGTTTAGCGGGAGGGGTTTACAATGAG.

CDR3 protein: CASSSPTSSIETQYF. The sequenced CDR3 bases are TGTGCCAGCAGCTCGCCTACTTCCTCGATAGAGACC. The V call is TRBV7-6, the J call TRBJ2-5; unclear D gene. Sequencing ends 3 residues short of the CDR3 end; the germline J gene provides the rest. V was trimmed by 4 bases and J by 4 bases, leaving 16 bases between them. The CDR3 covers 15 residues. CDR1 is SGHVS and CDR2 is FNYEAQ in the germline V gene.

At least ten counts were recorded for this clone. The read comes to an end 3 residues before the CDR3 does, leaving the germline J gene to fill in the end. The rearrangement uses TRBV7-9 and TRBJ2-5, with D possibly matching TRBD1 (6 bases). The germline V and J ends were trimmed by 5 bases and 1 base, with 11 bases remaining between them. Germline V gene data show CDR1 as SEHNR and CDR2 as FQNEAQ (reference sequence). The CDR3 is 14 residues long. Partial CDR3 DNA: TGTGCCAGCAGCCTACAGGGTCCCCAAGAGACC. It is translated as CASSLQGPQET. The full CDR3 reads CASSLQGPQETQYF.

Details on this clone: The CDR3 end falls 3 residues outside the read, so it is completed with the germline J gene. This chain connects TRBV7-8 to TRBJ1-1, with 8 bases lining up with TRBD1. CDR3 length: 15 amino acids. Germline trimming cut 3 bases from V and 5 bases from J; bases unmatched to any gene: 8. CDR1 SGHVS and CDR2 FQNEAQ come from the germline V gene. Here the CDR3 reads CASSFHRGKGTEAFF. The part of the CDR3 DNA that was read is TGTGCCAGCAGCTTTCACAGGGGGAAGGGTACTGAA.

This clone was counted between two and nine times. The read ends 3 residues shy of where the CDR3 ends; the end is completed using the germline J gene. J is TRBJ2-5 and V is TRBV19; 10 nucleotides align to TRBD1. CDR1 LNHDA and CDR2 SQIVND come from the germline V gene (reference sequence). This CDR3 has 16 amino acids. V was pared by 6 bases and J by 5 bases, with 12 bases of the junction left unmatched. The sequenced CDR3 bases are TGTGCCAGTAGCCCGAGAGACAGGGGGCATTGGGAGACC. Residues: CASSPRDRGHWET. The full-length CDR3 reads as CASSPRDRGHWETQYF.

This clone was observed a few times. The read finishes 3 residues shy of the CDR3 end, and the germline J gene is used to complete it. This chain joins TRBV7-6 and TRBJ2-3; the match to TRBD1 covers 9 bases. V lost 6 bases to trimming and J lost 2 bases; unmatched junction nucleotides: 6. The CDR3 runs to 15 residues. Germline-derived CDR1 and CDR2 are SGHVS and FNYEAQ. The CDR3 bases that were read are TGTGCCAGCAGGAGAGGGACAGGGCACACAGATACG. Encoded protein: CASRRGTGHTDT. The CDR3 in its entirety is CASRRGTGHTDTQYF. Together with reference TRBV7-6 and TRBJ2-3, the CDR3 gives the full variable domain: GAGVSQSPRYKVTKRGQDVALRCDPISGHVSLYWYRQALGQGPEFLTYFNYEAQQDKSGLPNDRFSAERPEGSISTLTIQRTEQRDSAMYRCASRRGTGHTDTQYFGPGTRLTVL.

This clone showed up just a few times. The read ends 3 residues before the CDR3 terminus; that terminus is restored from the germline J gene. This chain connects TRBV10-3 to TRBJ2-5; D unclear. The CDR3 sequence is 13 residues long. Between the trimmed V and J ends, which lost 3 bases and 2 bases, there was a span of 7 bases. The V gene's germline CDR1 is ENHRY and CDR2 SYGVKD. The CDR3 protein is CAISELRQETQYF. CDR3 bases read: TGTGCCATCAGTGAACTCCGTCAAGAGACC.

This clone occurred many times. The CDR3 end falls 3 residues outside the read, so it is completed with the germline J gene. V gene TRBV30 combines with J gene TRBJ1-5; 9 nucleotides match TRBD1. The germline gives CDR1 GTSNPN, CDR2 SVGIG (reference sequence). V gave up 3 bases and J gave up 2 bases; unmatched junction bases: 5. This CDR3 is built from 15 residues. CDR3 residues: CAWSPGQGGNQPQHF. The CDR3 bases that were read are TGTGCCTGGAGCCCGGGACAGGGCGGCAATCAGCCC.

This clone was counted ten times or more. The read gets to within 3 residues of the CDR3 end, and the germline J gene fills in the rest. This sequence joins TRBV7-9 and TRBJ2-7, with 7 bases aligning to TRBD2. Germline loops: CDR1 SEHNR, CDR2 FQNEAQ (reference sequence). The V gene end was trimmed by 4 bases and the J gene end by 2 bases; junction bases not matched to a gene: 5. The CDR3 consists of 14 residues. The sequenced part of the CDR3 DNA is TGTGCCAGCAGCTCCGCTAGCGGACCCTACGAG. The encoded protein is CASSSASGPYE. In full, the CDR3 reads CASSSASGPYEQYF.

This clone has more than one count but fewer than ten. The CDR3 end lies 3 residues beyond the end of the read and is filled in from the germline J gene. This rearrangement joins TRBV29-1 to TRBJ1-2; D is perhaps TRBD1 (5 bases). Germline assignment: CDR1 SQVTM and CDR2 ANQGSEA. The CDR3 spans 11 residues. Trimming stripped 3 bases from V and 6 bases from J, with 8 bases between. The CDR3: CSVEGGNGYTF. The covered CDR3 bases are TGCAGCGTTGAGGGGGGGAATGGC.

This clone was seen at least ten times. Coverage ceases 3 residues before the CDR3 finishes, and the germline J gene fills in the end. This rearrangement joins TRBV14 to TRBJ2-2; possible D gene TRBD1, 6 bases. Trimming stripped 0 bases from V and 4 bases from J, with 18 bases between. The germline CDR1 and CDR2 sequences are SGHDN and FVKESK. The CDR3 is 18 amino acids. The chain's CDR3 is CASSQDGITGIRTGELFF. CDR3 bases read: TGTGCCAGCAGCCAAGATGGAATTACAGGGATTCGCACCGGGGAG.

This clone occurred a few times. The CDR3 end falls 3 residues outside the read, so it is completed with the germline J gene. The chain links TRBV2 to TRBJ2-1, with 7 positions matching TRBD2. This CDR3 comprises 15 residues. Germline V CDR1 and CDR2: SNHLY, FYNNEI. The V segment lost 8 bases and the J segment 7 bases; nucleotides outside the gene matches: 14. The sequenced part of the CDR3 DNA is TGTGCCAGCTCTCAACCGGGACTATCGGGGAATGAG. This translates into CASSQPGLSGNE. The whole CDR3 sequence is CASSQPGLSGNEQFF. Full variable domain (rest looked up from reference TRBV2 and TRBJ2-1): EPEVTQTPSHQVTQMGQEVILRCVPISNHLYFYWYRQILGQKVEFLVSFYNNEISEKSEIFDDQFSVERPDGSNFTLKIRSTKLEDSAMYFCASSQPGLSGNEQFFGPGTRLTVL.

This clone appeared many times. CDR3 DNA (partial): TGTGCCAGCAGTTACGGGCCAGCACAAGAGACC. It is translated as CASSYGPAQET. The whole CDR3 protein is CASSYGPAQETQYF. V is TRBV6-2 or TRBV6-3 and J is TRBJ2-5, with no clear D. The sequenced fragment ends 3 residues before the CDR3 boundary, so the rest is inferred from the germline J gene. The V gene lost 2 bases and the J gene lost 2 bases, with 9 bases spanning the gap. CDR3 size: 14 residues. Germline CDR1 and CDR2: MNHEY and SVGEGT.